This T cell receptor (beta chain) was captured in a study of molecular identifiers for immune sequencing clone quantification. Study background: In replicates, the authors split RNA from roughly 20,000 or 100,000 naive CD8 cells five ways and sequenced four. Study-wide points: Single-cell amounts of spiked Jurkat TCR RNA were reportedly detectable among roughly 950,000 naive cells. Barcode sharing among identical TCR molecules could make large clones appear smaller. Clones above 20 RNA copies contained over 99% of effector molecules and under 1% of naive molecules.

This CDR3 is 15 amino acids long. Germline CDR1 SEHNR, CDR2 FQNEAQ (reference sequence). V gave up 10 bases and J gave up 0 bases, with 16 bases separating them. TCRdb reanalysed the PCR reads using MiXCR and keeps one entry per CDR3 protein. The sample lists 600,000 to 650,000 distinct CDR3 sequences; 20% were seen once. On this clonotype itself: Its specificity is unknown.

The V call is TRBV7-9, the J call TRBJ1-3; D ambiguous. The sample comprised naive CD8+ T cells from blood, with Jurkat cell RNA spiked in. The sample's subset: FACS-sorted CD8+CD4-CCR7+CD45RA+ naive T cells. This sequence originates from a human donor in good health. Some libraries in this study had Jurkat cell RNA spiked in. This chain's CDR3 is CATRLFLDSGNTIYF. CDR3 DNA sequence: TGTGCCACCCGGTTGTTCCTGGACTCTGGAAACACCATATATTTT.